The 17 T cell receptor beta chains below were found in one sample sequenced in a study of vaccination and CD4 T cells after COVID-19. The treatment denotes: roughly 10-day PBMC culture with coronavirus spike peptide pools or control peptides (ViraFEST assay). With the Oncomine TCR Beta short-read assay, DNA from cultured CD4+ T cells was sequenced. TCRdb re-derived calls from the PCR reads in MiXCR, one entry per CDR3 protein. The sample has around 19,000 distinct CDR3 sequences, 48% seen once. No antigen has been identified for these receptors. The sequencing input was CD4+ T cells from blood, cultured in vitro. These receptors were taken from a human donor who had recovered from COVID-19.

The sample holds a few counts of this clonotype. The rearrangement joins TRBV7-6 to TRBJ1-3, with 8 bases lining up with TRBD1. The CDR3 totals 15 residues. The V and J ends lost 5 bases and 1 base, in that order; junction bases with no gene match: 4. Per germline, CDR1 SGHVS and CDR2 FNYEAQ. CDR3 amino acids: CASSLYRGSGNTIYF. For the CDR3, the DNA is TGTGCCAGCAGCCTATACAGGGGGTCTGGAAACACCATATATTTT.

The chain is built from TRBV7-9 and TRBJ2-3; 7 bases map to TRBD1. Trimming took 1 base from V and 0 from J; bases not matched to a gene: 4. The CDR3 sequence is 16 residues long. The germline CDR1 and CDR2 sequences are SEHNR and FQNEAQ (reference sequence). Written as DNA, the CDR3 is TGTGCCAGCAGCTTAGACAACAGGGGAAGCACAGATACGCAGTATTTT. Its protein product is CASSLDNRGSTDTQYF.

In its sample, this clonotype was seen a few times. The chain employs TRBV7-2 and TRBJ1-6; 7 nucleotides match TRBD1. The CDR3 has 16 residues. V dropped 5 bases and J dropped 4; count of bases not matched to a gene: 8. Germline V gene lookup returns CDR1 SGHTA and CDR2 FQGNSA. The CDR3 here is CASSDDGTAYNSPLHF. CDR3 bases: TGTGCCAGCAGCGACGATGGGACAGCTTATAATTCACCCCTCCACTTT.

The V and J genes are TRBV20-1 and TRBJ2-5; no firm D call. This CDR3 has 12 amino acids. CDR1 and CDR2 from the germline V gene are DFQATT and SNEGSKA (reference sequence). The ends were cut back, 3 bases at V and 2 bases at J, with 7 bases in the middle. The CDR3 reads CSASSRQETQYF. CDR3 DNA: TGCAGTGCTAGTAGCAGACAAGAGACCCAGTACTTC.

The chain couples TRBV20-1 to TRBJ2-1; maybe TRBD1 (5 bases). V lost 2 bases to trimming and J lost 8 bases, with 10 bases between them. This CDR3 spans 12 amino acids. Germline V gives CDR1 DFQATT, CDR2 SNEGSKA (reference sequence). CDR3 loop: CSARREGDEQFF. The CDR3 DNA sequence: TGCAGTGCTAGAAGAGAAGGGGATGAGCAGTTCTTC.

The gene calls are TRBV12-3 or TRBV12-4 and TRBJ1-5; possible D gene TRBD1, 6 bases. The CDR3 sequence is 12 residues long. Trimming took 5 bases from V and 11 from J, leaving 13 bases between them. CDR3 DNA sequence: TGTGCCAGCAGTACGGGGACATTTTCCCAGCATTTT. Protein sequence: CASSTGTFSQHF.

This clonotype occurred a few times. The chain carries TRBV10-3 and TRBJ1-2, with 7 nucleotides matching TRBD1. The CDR3 spans 13 residues. The V gene's germline CDR1 is ENHRY and CDR2 SYGVKD. Trimming cost V 6 bases and J 5 bases; bases outside gene matches: 6. This CDR3 is CAIRDGTEYGYTF. CDR3 coding DNA: TGTGCCATCAGGGACGGGACAGAGTATGGCTACACCTTC.

There are a few counts of this clonotype. V is TRBV19 and J is TRBJ1-1; D possibly corresponds to TRBD1 (5 bases). The V end lost 5 bases, the J end lost 3 bases, and 13 bases lay between the germline ends. The CDR3 contains 14 residues. CDR1 and CDR2 from the germline V gene are LNHDA and SQIVND (reference sequence). The CDR3 region has the DNA TGTGCCAGTAGTTTGCAGGGAGCAGACACTGAAGCTTTCTTT. This translates into CASSLQGADTEAFF.

This clonotype was found a few times. The chain links TRBV19 to TRBJ2-5; D is ambiguous. V shed 4 bases and J shed 1 base, with 10 bases lying between them. The V gene's germline CDR1 is LNHDA and CDR2 SQIVND (reference sequence). This CDR3 has 14 amino acids. The CDR3 reads CASSKASSQETQYF. CDR3 DNA sequence: TGTGCCAGTAGTAAGGCTTCCAGCCAAGAGACCCAGTACTTC.

The gene calls are TRBV7-3 and TRBJ2-1, with TRBD2 matching over 11 bases. This CDR3 contains 15 residues. The germline gives CDR1 SGHTA, CDR2 FQGTGA. The V and J ends lost 5 bases and 5 bases, in that order; junction bases with no gene match: 5. The CDR3 region is CASSTGLAGNNEQFF. In DNA form, the CDR3 reads TGTGCCAGCAGCACAGGACTAGCGGGCAACAATGAGCAGTTCTTC.

CDR3 amino acids: CSASAGGVGNTEAFF. The CDR3 DNA reads TGCAGTGCTAGTGCTGGGGGAGTGGGAAACACTGAAGCTTTCTTT. The chain employs TRBV20-1 and TRBJ1-1, with D maybe TRBD1 (5 bases). The germline CDR1 and CDR2 sequences are DFQATT and SNEGSKA (reference sequence). The CDR3 extends over 15 amino acids. Trimming left V 3 bases short and J 2 bases short, with 16 bases between.

V gene TRBV18 combines with J gene TRBJ2-7; D unresolved. CDR1 and CDR2 from the germline V gene are KGHSH and LQKENI. V lost 0 bases to trimming and J lost 5 bases, with 8 bases between them. CDR3 length: 13 amino acids. CDR3 DNA sequence: TGTGCCAGCTCACCACCGGGGTTCCACGAGCAGTACTTC. Protein sequence: CASSPPGFHEQYF.

The rearrangement uses TRBV4-2 and TRBJ2-6; D gene uncertain. The V gene lost 1 base and the J gene lost 0 bases, with 7 bases spanning the gap. The germline gives CDR1 LGHNA, CDR2 YNFKEQ. This CDR3 is 16 amino acids long. The CDR3 DNA reads TGTGCCAGCAGCCAAGTGGGCAGCTCTGGGGCCAACGTCCTGACTTTC. This encodes CASSQVGSSGANVLTF.

This clonotype has more than one count but fewer than ten. This rearrangement joins TRBV4-3 to TRBJ1-1, with D perhaps TRBD1 (5 bases). Germline assignment: CDR1 LGHNA and CDR2 YSLEER. This CDR3 has 15 amino acids. The V gene lost 3 bases and the J gene lost 4 bases, with 15 bases spanning the gap. CDR3 region: CASSQVGWGGTEAFF. Written as DNA, the CDR3 is TGCGCCAGCAGCCAGGTCGGGTGGGGGGGCACTGAAGCTTTCTTT.

This clonotype has only a few counts. The genes are TRBV24-1 and TRBJ1-2; 7 positions agree with TRBD1. The trim removed 3 bases at V and 6 bases at J, leaving 12 bases unmatched. The germline gives CDR1 KGHDR, CDR2 SFDVKD. This CDR3 region has 16 residues. The CDR3 DNA is TGTGCCACCAGTGATCCTCGACAGGGCGGTGCGGATGGCTACACCTTC. Its protein product is CATSDPRQGGADGYTF.

This clonotype showed up just a few times. The chain employs TRBV25-1 and TRBJ1-6, with no clear D. CDR3 length: 12 amino acids. V lost 4 bases to trimming and J lost 2 bases, with 0 bases between them. The germline V gene encodes CDR1 MGHDK and CDR2 SYGVNS. Here the CDR3 reads CASSAYNSPLHF. The CDR3 DNA is TGTGCCAGCAGTGCCTATAATTCACCCCTCCACTTT.

The rearrangement links TRBV21-1 to TRBJ2-7. TRBV21-1 is shown as a pseudogene. This CDR3 has 10 residues. This CDR3 is CASRLHEQYF. CDR3 nucleotides: TGTGCCAGCCGACTCCACGAGCAGTACTTC.